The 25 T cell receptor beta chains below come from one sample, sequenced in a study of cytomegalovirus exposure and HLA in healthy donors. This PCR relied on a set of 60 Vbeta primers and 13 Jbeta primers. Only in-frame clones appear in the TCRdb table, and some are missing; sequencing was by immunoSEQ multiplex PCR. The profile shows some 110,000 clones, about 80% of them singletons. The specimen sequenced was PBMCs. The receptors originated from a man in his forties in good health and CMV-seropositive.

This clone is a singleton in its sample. The CDR3 protein is CASRYRGASVDEQFF. In DNA, the CDR3 is TGTGCCAGCAGGTATCGGGGGGCCAGCGTGGATGAGCAGTTCTTC. This chain links TRBV6-5 with TRBJ2-1; perhaps TRBD2 as D (7 bases). The CDR3 loop spans 15 amino acids. V was clipped by 6 bases and J by 8 bases, with 20 bases between them. Looked up from germline, CDR1 is MNHEY and CDR2 is SVGAGI.

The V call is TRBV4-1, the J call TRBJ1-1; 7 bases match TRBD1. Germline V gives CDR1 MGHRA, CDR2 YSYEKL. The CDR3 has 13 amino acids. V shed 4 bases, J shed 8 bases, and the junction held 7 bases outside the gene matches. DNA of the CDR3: TGCGCCAGCAGCCCCTATGAGGGGGCCGAAGCTTTCTTT. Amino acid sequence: CASSPYEGAEAFF.

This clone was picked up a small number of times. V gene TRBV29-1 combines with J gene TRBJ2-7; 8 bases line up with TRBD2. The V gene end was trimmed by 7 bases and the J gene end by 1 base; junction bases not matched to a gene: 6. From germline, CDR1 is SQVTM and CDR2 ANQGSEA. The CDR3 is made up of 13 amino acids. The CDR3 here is CSATGTSSYEQYF. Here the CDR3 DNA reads TGCAGCGCTACCGGGACTAGTTCCTACGAGCAGTACTTC.

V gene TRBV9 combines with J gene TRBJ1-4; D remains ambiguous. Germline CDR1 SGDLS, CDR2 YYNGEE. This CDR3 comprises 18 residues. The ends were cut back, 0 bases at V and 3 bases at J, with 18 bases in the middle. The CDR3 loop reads CASSVGDGAGSPNEKLFF. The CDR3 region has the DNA TGTGCCAGCAGCGTAGGGGATGGCGCGGGCTCTCCTAATGAAAAACTGTTTTTT.

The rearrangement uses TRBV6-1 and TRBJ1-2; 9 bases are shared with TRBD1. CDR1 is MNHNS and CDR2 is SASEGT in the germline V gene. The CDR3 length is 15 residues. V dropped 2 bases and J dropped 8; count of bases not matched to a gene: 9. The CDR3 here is CASSENRGRWGGYTF. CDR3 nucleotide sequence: TGTGCCAGCAGTGAAAACAGGGGGCGTTGGGGGGGCTACACCTTC.

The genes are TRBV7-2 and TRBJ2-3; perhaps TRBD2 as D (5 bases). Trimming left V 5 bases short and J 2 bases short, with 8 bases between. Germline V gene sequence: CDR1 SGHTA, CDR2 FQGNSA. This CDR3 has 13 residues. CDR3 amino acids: CASSPGTTDTQYF. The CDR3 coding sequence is TGTGCCAGCAGCCCGGGAACCACAGATACGCAGTATTTT.

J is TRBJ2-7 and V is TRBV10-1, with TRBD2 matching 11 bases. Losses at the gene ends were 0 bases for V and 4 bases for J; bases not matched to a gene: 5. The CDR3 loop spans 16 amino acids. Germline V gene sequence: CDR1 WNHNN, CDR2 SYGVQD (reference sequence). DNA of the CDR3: TGCGCCAGCAGTGAGTCGCGACTAGCGGGGAGATACGAGCAGTACTTC. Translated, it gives CASSESRLAGRYEQYF.

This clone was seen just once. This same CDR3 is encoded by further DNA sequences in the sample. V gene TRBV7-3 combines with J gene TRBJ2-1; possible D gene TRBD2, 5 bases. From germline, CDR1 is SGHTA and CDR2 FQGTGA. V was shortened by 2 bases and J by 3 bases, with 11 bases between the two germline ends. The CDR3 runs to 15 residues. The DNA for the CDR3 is TGTGCCAGCAGCTTAGGGCTAGCAGACTACAATGAGCAGTTCTTC. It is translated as CASSLGLADYNEQFF.

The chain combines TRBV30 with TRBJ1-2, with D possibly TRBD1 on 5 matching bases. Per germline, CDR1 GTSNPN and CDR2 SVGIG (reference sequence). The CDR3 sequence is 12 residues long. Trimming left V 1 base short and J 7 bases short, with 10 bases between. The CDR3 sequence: CAWSGRVGGYTF. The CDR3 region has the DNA TGTGCCTGGAGTGGCAGGGTGGGTGGCTACACCTTC.

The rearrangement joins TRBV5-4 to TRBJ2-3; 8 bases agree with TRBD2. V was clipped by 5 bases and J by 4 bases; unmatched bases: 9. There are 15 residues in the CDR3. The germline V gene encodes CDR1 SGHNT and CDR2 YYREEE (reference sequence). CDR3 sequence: CASRQAGAGADTQYF. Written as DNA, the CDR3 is TGTGCCAGCAGGCAAGCGGGGGCAGGCGCAGATACGCAGTATTTT.

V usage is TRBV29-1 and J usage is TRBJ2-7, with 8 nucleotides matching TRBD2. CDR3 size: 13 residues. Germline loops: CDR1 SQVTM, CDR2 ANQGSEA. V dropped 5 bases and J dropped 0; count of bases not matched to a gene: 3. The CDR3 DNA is TGCAGCGTTTCTAGCGGGTCCTCCTACGAGCAGTACTTC. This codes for CSVSSGSSYEQYF.

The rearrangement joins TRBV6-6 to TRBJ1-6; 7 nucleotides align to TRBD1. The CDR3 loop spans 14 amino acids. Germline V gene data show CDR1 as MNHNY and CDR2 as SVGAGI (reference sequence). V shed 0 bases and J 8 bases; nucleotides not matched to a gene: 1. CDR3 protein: CASSYSRGDSPLHF. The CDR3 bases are TGTGCCAGCAGTTACTCCAGGGGGGATTCACCCCTCCACTTT.

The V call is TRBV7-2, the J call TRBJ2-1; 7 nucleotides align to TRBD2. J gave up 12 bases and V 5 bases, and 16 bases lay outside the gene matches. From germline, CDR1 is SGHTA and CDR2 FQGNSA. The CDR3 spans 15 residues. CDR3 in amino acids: CASSAGRTLLKGQFF. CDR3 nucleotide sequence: TGTGCCAGCAGCGCCGGGAGGACCCTACTGAAAGGGCAGTTCTTC.

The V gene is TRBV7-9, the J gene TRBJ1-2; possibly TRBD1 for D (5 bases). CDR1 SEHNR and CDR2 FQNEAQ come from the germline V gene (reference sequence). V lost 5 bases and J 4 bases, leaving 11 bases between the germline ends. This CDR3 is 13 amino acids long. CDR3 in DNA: TGTGCCAGCAGCCCTGACAGCCTCTATGGCTACACCTTC. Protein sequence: CASSPDSLYGYTF.

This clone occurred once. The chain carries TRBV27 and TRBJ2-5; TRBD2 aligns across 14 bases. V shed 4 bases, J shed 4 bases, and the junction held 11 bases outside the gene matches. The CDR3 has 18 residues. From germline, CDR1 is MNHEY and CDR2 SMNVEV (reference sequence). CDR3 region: CASSSLGLAGDLGETQYF. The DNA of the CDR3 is TGTGCCAGCAGTTCCCTGGGACTAGCGGGGGATTTAGGAGAGACCCAGTACTTC.

The CDR3, as DNA: TGTGCCAGCAGCCCTCGACAGGGTGCCTATGGCTACACCTTC. Residues: CASSPRQGAYGYTF. This chain connects TRBV11-2 to TRBJ1-2, with 7 bases that match TRBD1. V was pared by 5 bases and J by 4 bases, with 7 bases of the junction left unmatched. Per germline, CDR1 SGHAT and CDR2 FQNNGV. This CDR3 has 14 residues.

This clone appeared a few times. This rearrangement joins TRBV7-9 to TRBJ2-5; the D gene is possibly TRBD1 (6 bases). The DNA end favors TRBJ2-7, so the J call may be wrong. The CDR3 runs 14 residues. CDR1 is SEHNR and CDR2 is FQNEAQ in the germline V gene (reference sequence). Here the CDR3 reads CASSSRDISYEQYF. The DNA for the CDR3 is TGTGCCAGCAGCTCTCGGGACATCTCCTACGAGCAGTACTTC.

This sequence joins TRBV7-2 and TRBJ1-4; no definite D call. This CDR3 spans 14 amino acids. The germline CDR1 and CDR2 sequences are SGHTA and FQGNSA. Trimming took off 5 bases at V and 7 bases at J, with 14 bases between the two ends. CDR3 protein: CASSLHGDTEKLFF. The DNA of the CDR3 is TGTGCCAGCAGCCTACACGGGGATACTGAAAAACTGTTTTTT.

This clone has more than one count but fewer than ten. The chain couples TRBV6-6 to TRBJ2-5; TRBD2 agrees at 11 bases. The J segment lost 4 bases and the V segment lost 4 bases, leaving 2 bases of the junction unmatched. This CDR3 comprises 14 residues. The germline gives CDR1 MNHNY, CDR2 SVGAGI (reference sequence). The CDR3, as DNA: TGTGCCAGCAGTTCCGGGACTAGCGGAGAGACCCAGTACTTC. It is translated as CASSSGTSGETQYF.

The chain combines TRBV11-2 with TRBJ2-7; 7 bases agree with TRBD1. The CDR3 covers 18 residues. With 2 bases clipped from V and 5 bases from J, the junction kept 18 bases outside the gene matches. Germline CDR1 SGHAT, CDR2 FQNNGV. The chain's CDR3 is CASSLSTLVGTESHEQYF. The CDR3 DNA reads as TGTGCCAGCAGCTTATCGACGCTGGTCGGGACAGAAAGCCACGAGCAGTACTTC.

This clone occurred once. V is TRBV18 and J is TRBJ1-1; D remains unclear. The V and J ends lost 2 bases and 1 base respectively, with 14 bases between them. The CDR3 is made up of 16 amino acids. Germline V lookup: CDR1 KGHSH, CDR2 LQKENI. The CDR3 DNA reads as TGTGCCAGCTCACCAAAAGCGAGAAATAGGAACACTGAAGCTTTCTTT. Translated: CASSPKARNRNTEAFF.

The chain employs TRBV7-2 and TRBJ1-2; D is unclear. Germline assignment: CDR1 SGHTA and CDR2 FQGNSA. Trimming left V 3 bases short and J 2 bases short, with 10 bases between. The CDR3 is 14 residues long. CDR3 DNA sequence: TGTGCCAGCAGCTTGACTTACCAAAACTATGGCTACACCTTC. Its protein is CASSLTYQNYGYTF.

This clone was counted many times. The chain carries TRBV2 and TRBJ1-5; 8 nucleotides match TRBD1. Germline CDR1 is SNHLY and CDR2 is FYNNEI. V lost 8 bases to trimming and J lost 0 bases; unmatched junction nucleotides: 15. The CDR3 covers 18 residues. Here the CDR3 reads CASRRDRLGWGSNQPQHF. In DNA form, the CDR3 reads TGTGCCAGCCGACGGGACAGGTTAGGGTGGGGTAGCAATCAGCCCCAGCATTTT.

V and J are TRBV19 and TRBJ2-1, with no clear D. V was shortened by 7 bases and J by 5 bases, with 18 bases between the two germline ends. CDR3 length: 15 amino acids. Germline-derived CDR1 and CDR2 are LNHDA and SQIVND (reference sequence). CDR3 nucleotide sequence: TGTGCCAGTACGCCCTCTTACCTAGGAGACAATGAGCAGTTCTTC. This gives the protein CASTPSYLGDNEQFF.

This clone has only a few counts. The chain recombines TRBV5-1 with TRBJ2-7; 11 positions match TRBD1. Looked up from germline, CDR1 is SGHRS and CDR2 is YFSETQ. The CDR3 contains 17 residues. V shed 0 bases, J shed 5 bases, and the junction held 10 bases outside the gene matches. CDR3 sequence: CASSLDNWRDRGDEQYF. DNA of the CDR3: TGCGCCAGCAGCTTGGATAACTGGCGGGACAGGGGGGACGAGCAGTACTTC.